These T cell receptor beta chains were read from a single sample in a study of cytomegalovirus exposure and HLA in healthy donors. Generated by immunoSEQ multiplex PCR, the TCRdb table keeps only in-frame clones and is missing some. Among 120,000 to 150,000 clones listed, around 10% were seen once. The material sequenced was PBMCs. The receptor source for this set is a male donor in good health and CMV-seronegative. CDR3s include the opening cysteine and the closing phenylalanine or tryptophan. Each record gives: clone size, V gene, J gene, D gene, CDR3 DNA, CDR3 protein. A D gene is named only where the DNA matches it firmly. Expanded clones get a size class; other rows say once, few or many, or leave the size out.

few,TRBV29-1,TRBJ1-5,.,TGCAGCGTTGAAGTCCGTCGGGGACAGCCCCAGCATTTT,CSVEVRRGQPQHF
.,TRBV18,TRBJ2-4,TRBD1,TGTGCCAGCTCACCGTACGGGACAGGGCCCCAAGGGGACATTCAGTACTTC,CASSPYGTGPQGDIQYF
.,TRBV28,TRBJ1-4,.,TGTGCCAGCAGTAAGGACGCAACTAGGGAAAAACTGTTTTTT,CASSKDATREKLFF
few,TRBV27,TRBJ1-2,TRBD1,TGTGCCAGCAGTTCGGACAGGGGTTATGGCTACACCTTC,CASSSDRGYGYTF
few,TRBV28,TRBJ1-1,.,TGTGCCAGCAGCCCCTCCAACGCGCCGGGGGGAGTGTGGGACACTGAAGCTTTCTTT,CASSPSNAPGGVWDTEAFF
.,TRBV7-2,TRBJ1-3,.,TGTGCCAGCAGCCCCCGTACAGGGCATTTAGCAGGAAACACCATATATTTT,CASSPRTGHLAGNTIYF
few,TRBV18,TRBJ1-1,TRBD1,TGTGCCAGCTCAACGGGACAGCTAAAGAACACTGAAGCTTTCTTT,CASSTGQLKNTEAFF
.,TRBV21-1,TRBJ1-1,.,TGTGCCAGCAGCGCGGACAGAAGACTGAATACGGACACTGAAGCTTTCTTT,CASSADRRLNTDTEAFF
.,TRBV7-9,TRBJ1-5,.,TGTGCCAGCAGCTTAGCATTCGTCGGGGGCAATCAGCCCCAGCATTTT,CASSLAFVGGNQPQHF
few,TRBV28,TRBJ2-7,TRBD1,TGTGCCAGCAGTTTATTTCGACAGGGGGCGGGTGAGCAGTACTTC,CASSLFRQGAGEQYF
few,TRBV6-5,TRBJ2-5,TRBD2,TGTGCCAGCAGTTACGCTAGCGGCCAAGAGACCCAGTACTTC,CASSYASGQETQYF
few,TRBV5-1,TRBJ2-3,.,TGCGCCAGCAGCTTACCCAGTATTCTTAGCACAGATACGCAGTATTTT,CASSLPSILSTDTQYF
few,TRBV7-7,TRBJ2-3,.,TGTGCTAGCAGCCCAAGCGCTGGTTTGCTAAATGCAGATACGCAGTATTTT,CASSPSAGLLNADTQYF
.,TRBV11-2,TRBJ1-1,TRBD1,TGTGCCAGCAGACCCCGGGACAGGTCCTTAAACACTGAAGCTTTCTTT,CASRPRDRSLNTEAFF
few,TRBV7-8,TRBJ1-1,.,TGTGCCAGCAGCTTAGAAGGGGCGGGAACTGAAGCTTTCTTT,CASSLEGAGTEAFF
few,TRBV10-1,TRBJ2-7,.,TGCGCCAGCAGTTTCCGGGATCTCTACGAGCAGTACTTC,CASSFRDLYEQYF
.,TRBV5-6,TRBJ2-7,TRBD1,TGTGCCAGCAGCCCGAATCGACAGGGGTGGTACTTC,CASSPNRQGWYF
.,TRBV10-3,TRBJ1-6,.,TGTGCCATCAGTGTTAGGGGCCTCCGGGACTCCAATTCACCCCTCCACTTT,CAISVRGLRDSNSPLHF
.,TRBV7-2,TRBJ1-3,.,TGTGCCAGCAGCCCCCGGACAGTCTCTGGAAACACCATATATTTT,CASSPRTVSGNTIYF
.,TRBV30,TRBJ2-1,.,TGTGCCTGGATTAAACCGGAGGGATTGTTCTTC,CAWIKPEGLFF
few,TRBV6-6,TRBJ1-3,.,TGTGCCAGCAGAGGGAGCTCTGGAAACACCATATATTTT,CASRGSSGNTIYF
.,TRBV5-6,TRBJ1-2,TRBD1,TGTGCCAGCAGCCTAATACGGACAGGAGGCTACACCTTC,CASSLIRTGGYTF
.,TRBV6-6,TRBJ1-2,.,TGTGCCAGCAGTTACTCGGGGGGGCTCGACTATGGCTACACCTTC,CASSYSGGLDYGYTF
few,TRBV18,TRBJ1-2,.,TGTGCCAGCTCACCACCGCTTTACACCGATAACTATGGCTACACCTTC,CASSPPLYTDNYGYTF
few,TRBV6-1,TRBJ2-1,.,TGTGCCAGCAGTGCATCCAGGGGAAGCTCCTACAATGAGCAGTTCTTC,CASSASRGSSYNEQFF
few,TRBV13,TRBJ2-6,.,TGTGCCAGCAGCGGCTTTGGCTCTGGGGCCAACGTCCTGACTTTC,CASSGFGSGANVLTF
.,TRBV6-5,TRBJ1-2,TRBD1,TGTGCCAGCAGGACTGGGACAGCCAGCTATGGCTACACCTTC,CASRTGTASYGYTF
.,TRBV30,TRBJ1-2,TRBD1,TGTGCCCGGGACAGGGGGGTCTATGGCTACACCTTC,CARDRGVYGYTF
few,TRBV5-1,TRBJ2-4,TRBD1,TGCGCCAGCAGCTTGGCCGGGACAGTCACCAAAAACATTCAGTACTTC,CASSLAGTVTKNIQYF
few,TRBV25-1,TRBJ2-3,.,TGTGCCAGCAGTCCGTCACCAGGAGATACGCAGTATTTT,CASSPSPGDTQYF
few,TRBV28,TRBJ1-1,TRBD1,TGTGCCAGCAGTTTTTTGGGACAGGGGGCCAGTGAAGCTTTCTTT,CASSFLGQGASEAFF